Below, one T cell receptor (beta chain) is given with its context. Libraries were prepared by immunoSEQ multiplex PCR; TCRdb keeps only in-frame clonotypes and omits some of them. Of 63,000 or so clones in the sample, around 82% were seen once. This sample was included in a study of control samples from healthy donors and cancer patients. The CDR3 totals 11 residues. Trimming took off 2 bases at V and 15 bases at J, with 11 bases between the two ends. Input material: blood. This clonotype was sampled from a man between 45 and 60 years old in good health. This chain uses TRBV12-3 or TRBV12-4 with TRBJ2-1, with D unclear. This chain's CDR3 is CASSLKGSPFF. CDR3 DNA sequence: TGTGCCAGCAGTTTAAAGGGAAGTCCGTTCTTC.